The clone carrying this T cell receptor (beta chain) was counted between two and nine times. The source of the sample is a study of T-cell reconstitution after alpha-beta-depleted transplantation in children. TCRbeta library preparation incorporated unique molecular identifiers. One entry per CDR3 protein, called by TCRdb with MiXCR from the PCR reads. Among hundreds of thousands of distinct CDR3 sequences listed, 15% to 20% were seen once. This receptor was obtained from a male patient aged 2-9 years who had a stem cell transplant for acute lymphoblastic leukemia, so the T cells may come from the graft donor. This material consisted of PBMCs, mostly from graft donor cells, taken 360 days after TCRalphabeta/CD19-depleted stem cell transplant.

Written as DNA, the CDR3 is TGCGCCAGCAGCCCGTACAGGGGGACTAGCGGGAGGGCCTTACTCTACGAGCAGTACTTC. It yields the protein CASSPYRGTSGRALLYEQYF. The chain is built from TRBV4-1 and TRBJ2-7; 16 bases match TRBD2. Trimming at V came to 4 bases and at J to 3 bases, leaving 15 bases not matched to a gene. Germline V gene lookup returns CDR1 MGHRA and CDR2 YSYEKL. The CDR3 contains 20 residues.